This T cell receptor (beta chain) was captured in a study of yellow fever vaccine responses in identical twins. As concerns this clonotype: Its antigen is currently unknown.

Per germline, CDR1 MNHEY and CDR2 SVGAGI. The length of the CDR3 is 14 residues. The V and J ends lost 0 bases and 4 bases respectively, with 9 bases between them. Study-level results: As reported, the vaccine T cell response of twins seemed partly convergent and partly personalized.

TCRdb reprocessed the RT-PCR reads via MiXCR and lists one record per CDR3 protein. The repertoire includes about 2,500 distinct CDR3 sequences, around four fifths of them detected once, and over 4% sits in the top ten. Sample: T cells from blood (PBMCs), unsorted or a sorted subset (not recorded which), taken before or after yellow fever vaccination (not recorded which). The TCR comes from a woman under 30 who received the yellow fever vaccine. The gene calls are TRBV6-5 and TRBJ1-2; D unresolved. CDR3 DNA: TGTGCCAGCAGTTACTCTAGGCTCGGCTATGGCTACACCTTC. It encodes CASSYSRLGYGYTF.